These 29 T cell receptor beta chains came from one sample sequenced in a study of shared clonotypes between healthy human individuals. Clones were read by immunoSEQ multiplex PCR, and TCRdb kept only the in-frame ones, dropping some. The data contain 2 million to 2.5 million clones, over 85% of them singletons. Sequencing was carried out using naive CD4+ T cells from PBMCs. As to subset: CD45RA+ positively selected. The receptor set was obtained from a man younger than 35 in good health. Some clones in this sample may be carry-over from other donors' samples.

This chain uses TRBV13 with TRBJ2-1; 8 nucleotides match TRBD1. The CDR3 is made up of 13 amino acids. The trim removed 5 bases at V and 6 bases at J, leaving 3 bases unmatched. Germline CDR1 PRHDT, CDR2 FYEKMQ (reference sequence). CDR3 DNA: TGTGCCAGCAGCCTGACAGGGGCCAATGAGCAGTTCTTC. Protein product: CASSLTGANEQFF.

The chain recombines TRBV7-8 with TRBJ2-7, with no clear D. Trimming stripped 5 bases from V and 6 bases from J, with 14 bases between. CDR1 and CDR2 (germline): SGHVS, FQNEAQ. The CDR3 runs 13 residues. CDR3 loop: CASSPLGWGEQYF. The CDR3 nucleotides read TGTGCCAGCAGCCCCTTAGGTTGGGGCGAGCAGTACTTC.

The chain is built from TRBV30 and TRBJ1-2, with a tentative D call TRBD1 (5 bases). Germline CDR1 reads GTSNPN; CDR2 reads SVGIG (reference sequence). The CDR3 is 15 amino acids. Trimming left V 1 base short and J 2 bases short, with 14 bases between. CDR3 in DNA: TGTGCCTGGAGTGGGGAGACAGCCGTAAACTATGGCTACACCTTC. It yields the protein CAWSGETAVNYGYTF.

This chain uses TRBV5-4 with TRBJ1-2; D perhaps matches TRBD1 (6 bases). In germline, CDR1 is SGHNT, CDR2 YYREEE (reference sequence). CDR3 length equals 13 residues. Trimming left V 5 bases short and J 2 bases short, with 10 bases between. CDR3 nucleotides: TGTGCCAGCAGTTCCGGACAGAACTATGGCTACACCTTC. Its protein product is CASSSGQNYGYTF.

The V call is TRBV4-3, the J call TRBJ2-7; 14 bases map to TRBD2. The CDR3 spans 17 residues. Germline V gene data show CDR1 as LGHNA and CDR2 as YSLEER. Losses at the gene ends were 4 bases for V and 5 bases for J; bases not matched to a gene: 10. In DNA form, the CDR3 reads TGCGCCAGCAGCCTTCGGACTAGCGGGAGGTCGGCCAACGAGCAGTACTTC. The encoded protein is CASSLRTSGRSANEQYF.

The V and J genes are TRBV28 and TRBJ1-2; D gene uncertain. The CDR3 spans 13 residues. The germline V and J ends were trimmed by 9 bases and 7 bases, with 18 bases remaining between them. Per germline, CDR1 MDHEN and CDR2 SYDVKM. In DNA, the CDR3 is TGTGCCAGTAACTGGGCCGAGATCAGTGGCTACACCTTC. It specifies CASNWAEISGYTF.

The J gene is TRBJ1-1, the V gene TRBV5-5; D is undetermined. V lost 3 bases and J lost 0, with 12 bases in between. This CDR3 spans 15 amino acids. CDR1 and CDR2 (germline): SGHKS, YYEKEE (reference sequence). The CDR3 bases are TGTGCCAGCAGCTCCAGGACGGTCATGAACACTGAAGCTTTCTTT. Encoded protein: CASSSRTVMNTEAFF.

This chain links TRBV5-5 with TRBJ2-3; 7 bases line up with TRBD1. The CDR3 is 13 residues long. Germline loops: CDR1 SGHKS, CDR2 YYEKEE (reference sequence). J lost 3 bases, V lost 2 bases, and 0 bases had no gene match. The CDR3 sequence is CASSLQGTDTQYF. CDR3 bases: TGTGCCAGCAGCTTACAGGGGACAGATACGCAGTATTTT.

This clone turned up a few times. The chain recombines TRBV2 with TRBJ1-2, with TRBD1 matching over 7 bases. CDR3 length: 15 residues. After removal of 6 bases from V and 7 bases from J, the junction contained 14 bases not matched to a gene. CDR1 is SNHLY and CDR2 is FYNNEI in the germline V gene. CDR3 sequence: CASSPPGQALSGYTF. Here the CDR3 DNA reads TGTGCCAGCAGCCCCCCTGGACAGGCCCTCAGTGGCTACACCTTC. Together with reference TRBV2 and TRBJ1-2, the CDR3 gives the full variable domain: EPEVTQTPSHQVTQMGQEVILRCVPISNHLYFYWYRQILGQKVEFLVSFYNNEISEKSEIFDDQFSVERPDGSNFTLKIRSTKLEDSAMYFCASSPPGQALSGYTFGSGTRLTVV.

This clone has a single count. This chain connects TRBV28 to TRBJ2-7; 8 bases are a match to TRBD1. Trimming at V came to 8 bases and at J to 5 bases, leaving 11 bases not matched to a gene. Germline values: CDR1 MDHEN, CDR2 SYDVKM. This CDR3 is 14 amino acids long. The CDR3 here is CASGFSTGAHEQYF. The CDR3, as DNA: TGTGCCAGCGGATTCTCGACAGGGGCCCACGAGCAGTACTTC. Variable domain in full (rest from reference TRBV28 and TRBJ2-7): DVKVTQSSRYLVKRTGEKVFLECVQDMDHENMFWYRQDPGLGLRLIYFSYDVKMKEKGDIPEGYSVSREKKERFSLILESASTNQTSMYLCASGFSTGAHEQYFGPGTRLTVT.

The rearrangement joins TRBV7-9 to TRBJ1-4; D is perhaps TRBD1 (5 bases). The CDR3 covers 19 residues. V was shortened by 4 bases and J by 4 bases, with 25 bases between the two germline ends. Germline V gene data show CDR1 as SEHNR and CDR2 as FQNEAQ (reference sequence). Written as DNA, the CDR3 is TGTGCCAGCAGCTCCCAATTAGGGGCAGGGTTTCGGATTAATGAAAAACTGTTTTTT. This codes for CASSSQLGAGFRINEKLFF.

This chain connects TRBV18 to TRBJ2-1; 7 bases are a match to TRBD1. V lost 4 bases to trimming and J lost 7 bases; unmatched junction nucleotides: 7. CDR3 length equals 14 residues. CDR1 and CDR2 (germline): KGHSH, LQKENI. As DNA, the CDR3 is TGTGCCAGCTCACTAGGGGGCGCCCAGAATGAGCAGTTCTTC. Amino acid sequence: CASSLGGAQNEQFF.

This chain uses TRBV6-1 with TRBJ2-1; 12 bases align to TRBD2. The V gene end was trimmed by 4 bases and the J gene end by 7 bases; junction bases not matched to a gene: 5. Per the germline V gene, CDR1 is MNHNS and CDR2 is SASEGT. The CDR3 spans 15 residues. The CDR3 nucleotides read TGTGCCAGCAGTGGCTTGCTAGCGGGAGGGAATGAGCAGTTCTTC. Translated, it gives CASSGLLAGGNEQFF.

J is TRBJ1-5 and V is TRBV7-9; D uncertain. CDR1 SEHNR and CDR2 FQNEAQ come from the germline V gene (reference sequence). This CDR3 spans 14 amino acids. V lost 4 bases and J 2 bases, leaving 9 bases between the germline ends. As DNA, the CDR3 is TGTGCCAGCAGCTCCAGCCGAGGCAATCAGCCCCAGCATTTT. Its protein product is CASSSSRGNQPQHF.

For this clone: Other nucleotide sequences in the sample specify the same CDR3. The chain has TRBV7-3 and TRBJ1-1; tentative D call: TRBD1 (5 bases). From germline, CDR1 is SGHTA and CDR2 FQGTGA. The CDR3 totals 13 residues. V was shortened by 1 base and J by 5 bases, with 8 bases between the two germline ends. CDR3 region: CASSLRAGTEAFF. The CDR3 nucleotides read TGTGCCAGCAGCTTAAGGGCAGGGACTGAAGCTTTCTTT.

This chain links TRBV18 with TRBJ1-5, with 9 bases matching TRBD1. CDR1 is KGHSH, CDR2 LQKENI, per germline. Trimming at V came to 3 bases and at J to 3 bases, leaving 6 bases not matched to a gene. This CDR3 spans 16 amino acids. CDR3 in DNA: TGTGCCAGCTCACCCGGACAGGGGCGAAACAATCAGCCCCAGCATTTT. This sequence encodes CASSPGQGRNNQPQHF.

The chain uses TRBV5-1 and TRBJ2-7; TRBD1 agrees at 9 bases. Germline V CDR1 and CDR2: SGHRS, YFSETQ. V lost 4 bases, J lost 1 base, and 6 bases stayed unmatched. This CDR3 is built from 15 residues. In DNA form, the CDR3 reads TGCGCCAGCAGCGCAGGGACAGGGTTTTCCTACGAGCAGTACTTC. It translates to CASSAGTGFSYEQYF. Combining the CDR3 with reference TRBV5-1 and TRBJ2-7 gives the whole variable domain KAGVTQTPRYLIKTRGQQVTLSCSPISGHRSVSWYQQTPGQGLQFLFEYFSETQRNKGNFPGRFSGRQFSNSRSEMNVSTLELGDSALYLCASSAGTGFSYEQYFGPGTRLTVT.

V usage is TRBV19 and J usage is TRBJ1-5; 9 bases are a match to TRBD1. This CDR3 comprises 13 residues. Germline assignment: CDR1 LNHDA and CDR2 SQIVND (reference sequence). V lost 9 bases, J lost 4 bases, and 4 bases stayed unmatched. The CDR3 sequence: CASKGQGNQPQHF. In DNA, the CDR3 is TGTGCCAGCAAAGGACAGGGGAATCAGCCCCAGCATTTT.

This sequence joins TRBV6-1 and TRBJ1-5, with 8 bases that match TRBD1. The CDR3 has 14 residues. The V gene's germline CDR1 is MNHNS and CDR2 SASEGT. The V and J ends lost 7 bases and 2 bases, in that order; junction bases with no gene match: 4. CDR3 nucleotides: TGTGCCAGCAAAGGACAGGGCGGCAATCAGCCCCAGCATTTT. As protein: CASKGQGGNQPQHF.

The chain is built from TRBV6-5 and TRBJ2-7; D gene uncertain. Looked up from germline, CDR1 is MNHEY and CDR2 is SVGAGI. V shed 10 bases and J shed 0 bases, with 16 bases lying between them. CDR3 length equals 14 residues. Here the CDR3 reads CATRRAISSYEQYF. CDR3 DNA sequence: TGTGCCACACGAAGGGCCATCAGCTCCTACGAGCAGTACTTC.

The rearrangement joins TRBV5-1 to TRBJ1-5; the match to TRBD1 covers 7 bases. The CDR3 spans 15 residues. The V and J ends lost 3 bases and 4 bases, in that order; junction bases with no gene match: 7. CDR1 SGHRS and CDR2 YFSETQ come from the germline V gene. The CDR3 nucleotides are TGCGCCAGCAGCTCGGGGGACAGATCTAATCAGCCCCAGCATTTT. It encodes CASSSGDRSNQPQHF.

With regard to this clone: In the same sample, other DNA sequences code for this CDR3. The chain joins TRBV7-9 to TRBJ2-1; possibly TRBD2 for D (5 bases). Germline loops: CDR1 SEHNR, CDR2 FQNEAQ (reference sequence). The V and J ends lost 5 bases and 0 bases respectively, with 8 bases between them. CDR3 length equals 14 residues. Here the CDR3 DNA reads TGTGCCAGCAGCCTGACTACCTCCTACAATGAGCAGTTCTTC. Translating it yields CASSLTTSYNEQFF.

The gene calls are TRBV30 and TRBJ2-5, with TRBD1 matching over 11 bases. Germline loops: CDR1 GTSNPN, CDR2 SVGIG (reference sequence). The trim removed 7 bases at V and 4 bases at J, leaving 8 bases unmatched. The CDR3 is 14 residues long. CDR3 in DNA: TGTGCCTCCTATCGGACAGGGGGCGGAGAGACCCAGTACTTC. As protein: CASYRTGGGETQYF.

This clone was detected only a few times. The gene calls are TRBV29-1 and TRBJ2-2, with 9 bases identical to TRBD1. Germline loops: CDR1 SQVTM, CDR2 ANQGSEA. V trimming: 7 bases; J trimming: 3 bases; junction bases outside the gene matches: 9. This CDR3 comprises 15 residues. The DNA of the CDR3 is TGCAGCGCCACCGGGACAGGGTTCGACACCGGGGAGCTGTTTTTT. Amino acids: CSATGTGFDTGELFF.

The chain has TRBV28 and TRBJ1-2, with 9 bases identical to TRBD1. Germline CDR1 is MDHEN and CDR2 is SYDVKM. The CDR3 is made up of 16 amino acids. The J segment lost 7 bases and the V segment lost 3 bases, leaving 12 bases of the junction unmatched. Here the CDR3 reads CASSFPTPGQGAGYTF. The CDR3 DNA follows: TGTGCCAGCAGTTTCCCGACGCCGGGACAGGGCGCTGGCTACACCTTC.

The chain has TRBV6-1 and TRBJ2-3; D is uncertain. Between the trimmed V and J ends, which lost 0 bases and 5 bases, there was a span of 12 bases. Looked up from germline, CDR1 is MNHNS and CDR2 is SASEGT. This CDR3 comprises 15 residues. This CDR3 reads CASSEAGLVRDTQYF. Written as DNA, the CDR3 is TGTGCCAGCAGTGAAGCGGGTCTTGTGAGAGATACGCAGTATTTT.

The chain carries TRBV30 and TRBJ2-4; 7 bases agree with TRBD2. Per the germline V gene, CDR1 is GTSNPN and CDR2 is SVGIG (reference sequence). The CDR3 totals 14 residues. The junction had 3 bases not matched to a gene; V was cut back by 4 bases and J by 0 bases. The CDR3 DNA sequence: TGTGCCTGGACCAGCGGGATAGCCAAAAACATTCAGTACTTC. Translation gives CAWTSGIAKNIQYF. Looking up the rest from reference TRBV30 and TRBJ2-4 gives the full variable domain: SQTIHQWPATLVQPVGSPLSLECTVEGTSNPNLYWYRQAAGRGLQLLFYSVGIGQISSEVPQNLSASRPQDRQFILSSKKLLLSDSGFYLCAWTSGIAKNIQYFGAGTRLSVL.

V and J are TRBV18 and TRBJ1-2; D is undetermined. V was pared by 6 bases and J by 0 bases, with 11 bases between. The CDR3 has 14 residues. Germline V gene data show CDR1 as KGHSH and CDR2 as LQKENI. CDR3 sequence: CASSPNVANYGYTF. CDR3 sequence (DNA): TGTGCCAGCTCGCCAAACGTGGCTAACTATGGCTACACCTTC.

V is TRBV29-1 and J is TRBJ1-3; 8 positions agree with TRBD1. Trimming removed 6 bases from V and 3 bases from J; junction bases left unmatched: 7. CDR3 length: 14 amino acids. CDR1 is SQVTM, CDR2 ANQGSEA, per germline. In DNA, the CDR3 is TGCAGCGTCCAGGGGGCCCGAGGTGGAAACACCATATATTTT. This gives the protein CSVQGARGGNTIYF.